The sequence of this T cell receptor beta chain was determined in a study of cytomegalovirus exposure and HLA in healthy donors (dated by TCRdb to about 2017). About the full investigation: According to a later analysis, the 110 or so validation repertoires were produced on the same platform as the 700 or so repertoires of the first cohort. The study aimed to test whether cataloging public T cell receptors could reveal signatures of past pathogen exposure. To predict cytomegalovirus infection status, the study combined high-throughput TCR immunosequencing, statistical association of individual TCRs with disease status, and machine learning. In addition to the first cohort of approximately 650 subjects, a separate validation cohort of approximately 120 different subjects was used.

From the cysteine through the phenylalanine, the CDR3 covers 13 amino acids. The CDR3 DNA has 39 bases and is translated from base 1. The germline V gene (reference sequence) sets CDR1 to GTSNPN and CDR2 to SVGIG. The germline ends are 10 bases apart after V is trimmed by 1 base and J by 3 bases. Library construction relied on the immunoSEQ multiplex PCR assay. The study's processing was this. A statistical classification framework was built to diagnose cytomegalovirus status from the catalog of TCR beta chain sequences. The immuneACCESS repertoire file appears here via TCRdb, limited to in-frame rearrangements. These files lack a portion of the clones; in checked studies, under half of the deficit traces to unresolved V genes, and the cause of the others is not known. From that table come the V and J calls and clone size; the DNA was used to work out D and trimming. The sample has about 200,000 clones on record, roughly 77% of them singletons. The ten largest clones represent roughly 1.2% of the sample.

With regard to this clone: Which antigen it targets is not known. No much larger clone is present one base from it, and per-base qualities are unavailable.

Separate from the approximately 670-subject first cohort, the validation cohort of over 90 subjects was the group to which the donors belonged. Summary of the overall study and its limitations: The study gave a list of roughly 150 TCR beta chains associated with cytomegalovirus. The classifier was reported to diagnose cytomegalovirus status with high specificity and sensitivity in both the original cohort and the validation cohort. Three of the identified cytomegalovirus-associated TCR beta chains were confirmed in vitro to be specific for cytomegalovirus antigens. Across donors, most TCR sequences were observed very rarely, whereas some public TCRs were present in many individuals. It was suggested by the authors that the approach could potentially be generalized to other disease states and immunological phenotypes. In a later analysis, TCRs clustered in the first cohort were found to also tend to co-occur in the roughly 120 validation repertoires, with 94% of cluster scores above 0. The validation cohort had no HLA typing available for a later analysis, so co-occurrence within that cohort was assessed over all 110 or so repertoires.

The sequence was collected from a woman in her 30s in good health and CMV-seronegative. The V gene is TRBV30 and the J gene is TRBJ2-7, with TRBD1 as a weak D call on 6 bases. Sequenced: PBMCs. CDR3 loop: CAWSAGEYYEQYF. The nucleotide sequence is given as TGTGCCTGGAGTGCAGGGGAGTACTACGAGCAGTACTTC.